The clone carrying this T cell receptor beta chain was seen only a few times. The target antigen is unknown. Cell sorting on a FACSAria was used to separate CD4+ and CD8+ T cells from the PBMCs. The source of the sample is a study of CD8+ T cells in alopecia areata. The study's findings and limits: Patients showed less clear TCR sequence sharing than mice, possibly partly because of HLA diversity.

Trimming left V 3 bases short and J 5 bases short, with 4 bases between. This CDR3 is 10 amino acids long. Germline CDR1 SQVTM, CDR2 ANQGSEA. It was cDNA, reverse transcribed from extracted RNA, that served as the sequencing template. TCRdb's copy holds only in-frame clones and misses some; the assay was immunoSEQ multiplex PCR. The sample records 120,000 to 150,000 clones, approximately 60% being singletons. The sequence was obtained from a human donor in good health. The rearrangement uses TRBV29-1 and TRBJ1-2, with D unclear. Specimen: CD8+ T cells sorted from blood. CDR3 bases: TGCAGCGTTGAGGAATATGGCTACACCTTC. Its protein is CSVEEYGYTF.